This T cell receptor (beta chain) came from a study of control samples from healthy donors and cancer patients. The method was immunoSEQ multiplex PCR; TCRdb's version includes in-frame clones alone and lacks a portion of them. The sample gives 100,000 to 150,000 clones, more than 75% of which show up once; about 2.9% is in the top ten. Trimming pared 8 bases from V and 0 bases from J, leaving 14 bases between. Germline V gene sequence: CDR1 LNHDA, CDR2 SQIVND (reference sequence). The CDR3 consists of 15 residues. The TCR sequence derives from a man aged 55 to 69 in good health. Material: blood. The chain couples TRBV19 to TRBJ1-5; no reliable D call. The CDR3 spells CASLPGIYSNQPQHF. The CDR3 DNA is TGTGCCAGTCTTCCGGGAATCTATAGCAATCAGCCCCAGCATTTT.